The clone carrying this T cell receptor (beta chain) was observed a handful of times. Its specificity is not known. The sample is drawn from a study of beta chain features in type 1 diabetes. Whole-study findings and limits: Whether TCRB rearrangement is influenced by HLA type was left unresolved in this analysis.

CDR1 SGHNT and CDR2 YENEEA come from the germline V gene. The germline V and J ends were trimmed by 5 bases and 2 bases, with 10 bases remaining between them. The CDR3 consists of 14 residues. In total, each donor contributed a single heparinised blood draw that averaged around 100 mL. Post-sort purity exceeded 95% for all sorted populations. The isolated RNA, all of it, was reverse transcribed, so expressed TCRB transcripts were what got sequenced. This table comes from immunoSEQ multiplex PCR, and its TCRdb copy is limited to in-frame clones, with some not included. Among fewer than 650,000 clones listed, around 15% were seen once.

The sequencing input was naive CD4+ T cells from blood. The sequence derives from a man between 18 and 29 years old in good health. This chain joins TRBV11-3 and TRBJ2-1; tentatively, D is TRBD2 (6 bases). CDR3 in amino acids: CASSRDFAYNEQFF. The CDR3 bases are TGTGCCAGCAGCCGGGACTTCGCCTACAATGAGCAGTTCTTC.